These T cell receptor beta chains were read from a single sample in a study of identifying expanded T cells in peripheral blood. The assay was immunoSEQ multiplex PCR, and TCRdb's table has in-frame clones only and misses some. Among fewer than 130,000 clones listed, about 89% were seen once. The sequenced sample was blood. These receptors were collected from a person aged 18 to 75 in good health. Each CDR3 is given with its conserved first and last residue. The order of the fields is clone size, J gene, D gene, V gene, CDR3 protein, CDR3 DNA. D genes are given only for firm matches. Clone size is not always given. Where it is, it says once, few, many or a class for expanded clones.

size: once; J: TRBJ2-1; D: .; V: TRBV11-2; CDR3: CASSLAPGTDEQFF; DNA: TGTGCCAGCAGCTTAGCCCCGGGTACGGATGAGCAGTTCTTC
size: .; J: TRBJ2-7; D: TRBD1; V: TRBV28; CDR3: CATDGQGAWETREQYF; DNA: TGTGCCACCGATGGACAGGGGGCTTGGGAAACGAGAGAGCAGTACTTC
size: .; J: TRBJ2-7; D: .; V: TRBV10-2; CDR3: CASSEWADGEQYF; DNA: TGCGCCAGCAGTGAATGGGCGGATGGCGAGCAGTACTTC
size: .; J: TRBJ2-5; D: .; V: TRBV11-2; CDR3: CASSSGDRRQETQYF; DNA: TGTGCCAGCAGCTCCGGCGATCGGAGACAAGAGACCCAGTACTTC
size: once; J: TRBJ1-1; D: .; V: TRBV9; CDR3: CASSVVGQSTEAFF; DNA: TGTGCCAGCAGCGTAGTGGGGCAATCCACTGAAGCTTTCTTT
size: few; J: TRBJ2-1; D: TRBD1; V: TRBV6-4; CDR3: CASSEGQGANEQFF; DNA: TGTGCCAGCAGTGAAGGACAGGGGGCAAATGAGCAGTTCTTC
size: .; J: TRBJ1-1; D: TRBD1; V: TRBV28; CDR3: CASSITGGMVEF; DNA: TGTGCCAGCAGTATTACAGGGGGCATGGTCGAGTTT
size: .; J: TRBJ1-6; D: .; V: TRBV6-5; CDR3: CATQRTVRGSPLHF; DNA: TGTGCCACCCAAAGGACCGTCAGGGGTTCACCCCTCCACTTT
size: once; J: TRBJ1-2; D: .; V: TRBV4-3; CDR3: CASSQESGDGYTF; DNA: TGCGCCAGCAGCCAAGAATCAGGGGACGGCTACACCTTC
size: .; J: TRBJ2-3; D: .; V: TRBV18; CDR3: CASSAQTDTDTQYF; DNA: TGTGCCAGCTCAGCTCAGACGGACACAGATACGCAGTATTTT
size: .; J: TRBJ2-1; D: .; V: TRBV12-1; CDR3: CASSFTGGNEQFF; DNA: TGTGCCAGCAGCTTCACCGGGGGCAATGAGCAGTTCTTC
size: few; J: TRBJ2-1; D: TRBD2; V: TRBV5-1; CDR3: CASSLVLAGDNEQFF; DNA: TGCGCCAGCAGCTTGGTACTAGCGGGGGACAATGAGCAGTTCTTC
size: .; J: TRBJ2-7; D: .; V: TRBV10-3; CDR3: CAISESSGSYEQYF; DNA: TGTGCCATCAGTGAGTCGAGCGGCAGCTACGAGCAGTACTTC
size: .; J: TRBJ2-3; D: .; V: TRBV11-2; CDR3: CASSPWGRVTDTQYF; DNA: TGTGCCAGCAGCCCCTGGGGCAGGGTGACAGATACGCAGTATTTT
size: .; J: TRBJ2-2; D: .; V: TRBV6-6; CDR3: CASSHPREHGELFF; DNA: TGTGCCAGCAGCCACCCTCGCGAACACGGGGAGCTGTTTTTT
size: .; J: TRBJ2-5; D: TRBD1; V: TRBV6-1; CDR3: CATTTDRGRGETQYF; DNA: TGTGCCACCACAACCGACAGGGGGCGCGGCGAGACCCAGTACTTC
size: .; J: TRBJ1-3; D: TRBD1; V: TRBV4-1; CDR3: CASSQPGQGAGGNTIYF; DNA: TGCGCCAGCAGCCAACCGGGACAGGGGGCGGGTGGAAACACCATATATTTT
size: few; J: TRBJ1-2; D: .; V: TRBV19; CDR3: CASNRAGNGYTF; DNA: TGTGCCAGTAACCGGGCAGGCAATGGCTACACCTTC
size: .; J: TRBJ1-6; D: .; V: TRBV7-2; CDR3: CASSFGNSPLHF; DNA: TGTGCCAGCAGCTTTGGGAATTCACCCCTCCACTTT
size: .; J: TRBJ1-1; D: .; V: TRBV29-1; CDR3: CSVDSWNTEAFF; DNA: TGCAGCGTTGACAGTTGGAACACTGAAGCTTTCTTT
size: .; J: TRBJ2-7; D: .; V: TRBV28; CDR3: CASSLPQGLESEYF; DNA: TGTGCCAGCAGCCTCCCGCAGGGTCTGGAAAGTGAGTACTTC
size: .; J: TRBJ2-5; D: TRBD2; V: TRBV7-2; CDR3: CASSFSGQETQYF; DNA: TGTGCCAGCAGCTTTAGCGGGCAAGAGACCCAGTACTTC
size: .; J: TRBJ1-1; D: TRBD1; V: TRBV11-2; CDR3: CASSLEGQGAFAFF; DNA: TGTGCCAGCAGCTTAGAGGGGCAGGGGGCTTTTGCTTTCTTT
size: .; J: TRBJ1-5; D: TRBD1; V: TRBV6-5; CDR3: CASSQGTGAQHF; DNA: TGTGCCAGCAGTCAGGGGACAGGGGCCCAGCATTTT
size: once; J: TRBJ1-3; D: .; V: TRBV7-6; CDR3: CASSPRPLADGNTIYF; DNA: TGTGCCAGCAGCCCCCGGCCACTAGCAGACGGAAACACCATATATTTT
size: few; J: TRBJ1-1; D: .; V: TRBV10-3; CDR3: CAIRRTQNTEAFF; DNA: TGTGCCATCAGAAGGACACAGAACACTGAAGCTTTCTTT
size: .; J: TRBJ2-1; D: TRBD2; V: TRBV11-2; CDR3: CASSTSGGSYNEQFF; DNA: TGTGCCAGCAGCACTAGCGGGGGTTCTTACAATGAGCAGTTCTTC
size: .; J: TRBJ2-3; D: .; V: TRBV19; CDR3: CASKWRTSTDTQYF; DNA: TGTGCCAGTAAGTGGAGAACTAGCACAGATACGCAGTATTTT
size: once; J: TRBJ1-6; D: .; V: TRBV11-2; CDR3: CASSTGTSGSSYNSPLHF; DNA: TGTGCCAGCAGTACCGGGACGAGTGGGAGCTCCTATAATTCACCCCTCCACTTT
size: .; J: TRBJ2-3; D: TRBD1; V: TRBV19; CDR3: CASSATGGRTDTQYF; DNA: TGTGCCAGTAGTGCCACAGGGGGTCGCACAGATACGCAGTATTTT
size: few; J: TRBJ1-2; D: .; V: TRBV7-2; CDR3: CASSLTDGRRDGYTF; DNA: TGTGCCAGCAGCTTAACCGACGGGAGGCGAGATGGCTACACCTTC
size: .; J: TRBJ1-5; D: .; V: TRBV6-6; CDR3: CASSPNGWDQPQHF; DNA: TGTGCCAGCAGCCCCAACGGTTGGGATCAGCCCCAGCATTTT
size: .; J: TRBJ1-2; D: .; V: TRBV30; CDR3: CAWSPRRSGYTF; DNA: TGTGCCTGGAGTCCGCGGCGTTCCGGCTACACCTTC
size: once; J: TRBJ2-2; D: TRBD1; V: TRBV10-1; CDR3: CASSDLAPPGQGSGTGELFF; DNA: TGCGCCAGCAGTGACTTGGCTCCCCCGGGACAGGGATCAGGGACCGGGGAGCTGTTTTTT
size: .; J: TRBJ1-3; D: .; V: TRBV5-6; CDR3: CASSWDSGNTIYF; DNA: TGTGCCAGCAGCTGGGATTCCGGAAACACCATATATTTT
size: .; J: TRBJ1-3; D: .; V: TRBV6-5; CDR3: CASSYGLGGIGNTIYF; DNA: TGTGCCAGCAGTTACGGGTTAGGGGGTATAGGAAACACCATATATTTT
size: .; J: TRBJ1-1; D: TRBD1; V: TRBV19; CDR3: CASSTWTGTRNTEAFF; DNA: TGTGCCAGTAGTACCTGGACAGGGACCCGTAACACTGAAGCTTTCTTT
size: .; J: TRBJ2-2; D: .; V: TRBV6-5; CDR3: CASMPAEQNTGELFF; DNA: TGTGCCAGCATGCCGGCCGAGCAGAACACCGGGGAGCTGTTTTTT
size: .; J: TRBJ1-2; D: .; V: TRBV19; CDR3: CASSRAQGILRSYTF; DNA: TGTGCCAGTAGTAGGGCGCAGGGGATTTTAAGGAGCTACACCTTC
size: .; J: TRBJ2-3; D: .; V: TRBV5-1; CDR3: CATSRGSTDTQYF; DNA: TGCGCCACAAGTAGGGGGAGCACAGATACGCAGTATTTT
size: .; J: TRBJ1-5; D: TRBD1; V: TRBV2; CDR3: CASSGRTGSNQPQHF; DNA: TGTGCCAGCAGTGGACGGACAGGGAGCAATCAGCCCCAGCATTTT
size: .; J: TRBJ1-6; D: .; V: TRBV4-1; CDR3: CASSQVENSPLHF; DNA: TGCGCCAGCAGCCAAGTGGAGAATTCACCCCTCCACTTT
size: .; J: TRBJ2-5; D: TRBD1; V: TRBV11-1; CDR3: CASSARDRGLETQYF; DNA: TGTGCCAGCAGCGCGAGGGACAGGGGGCTTGAGACCCAGTACTTC
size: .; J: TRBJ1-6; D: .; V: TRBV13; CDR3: CASSLGPGRDISHNSPLHF; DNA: TGTGCCAGCAGCTTAGGGCCCGGCAGGGACATTTCCCATAATTCACCCCTCCACTTT
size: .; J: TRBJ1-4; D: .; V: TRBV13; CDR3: CASSPRTATPTNEKLFF; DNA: TGTGCCAGCAGCCCCCGGACGGCAACACCAACTAATGAAAAACTGTTTTTT
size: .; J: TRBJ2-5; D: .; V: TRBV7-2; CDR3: CASSRRGGGPQETQYF; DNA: TGTGCCAGCAGCCGCCGGGGTGGAGGGCCACAAGAGACCCAGTACTTC
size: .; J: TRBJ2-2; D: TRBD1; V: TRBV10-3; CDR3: CASKEQGSGELFF; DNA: TGTGCCAGCAAAGAACAGGGGTCCGGGGAGCTGTTTTTT
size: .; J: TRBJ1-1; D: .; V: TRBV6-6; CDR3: CASRPPGDMNTEAFF; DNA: TGTGCCAGCAGACCCCCAGGGGACATGAACACTGAAGCTTTCTTT
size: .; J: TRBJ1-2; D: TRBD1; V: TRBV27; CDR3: CASSSDRSYGYTF; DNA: TGTGCCAGCAGTTCGGACAGGTCCTATGGCTACACCTTC
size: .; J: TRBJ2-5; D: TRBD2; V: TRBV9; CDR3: CASSVGGGAQETQYF; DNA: TGTGCCAGCAGCGTGGGGGGAGGGGCGCAAGAGACCCAGTACTTC
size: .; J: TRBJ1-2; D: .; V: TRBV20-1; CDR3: CSAHYYGYTF; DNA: TGCAGTGCTCACTACTATGGCTACACCTTC
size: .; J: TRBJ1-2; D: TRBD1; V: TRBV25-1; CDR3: CASSEGGGSYGYTF; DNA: TGTGCCAGCAGTGAGGGAGGGGGCAGCTATGGCTACACCTTC
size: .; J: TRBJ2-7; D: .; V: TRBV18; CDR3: CASSPTGNEQYF; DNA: TGTGCCAGCTCCCCGACAGGAAACGAGCAGTACTTC
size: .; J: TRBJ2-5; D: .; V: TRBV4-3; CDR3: CASNQGTQETQYF; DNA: TGCGCCAGCAACCAAGGTACCCAAGAGACCCAGTACTTC
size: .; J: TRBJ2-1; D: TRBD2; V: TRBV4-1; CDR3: CASSQVASILAESLISYNEQFF; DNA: TGCGCCAGCAGCCAAGTTGCTAGTATACTAGCGGAAAGCCTCATTTCCTACAATGAGCAGTTCTTC
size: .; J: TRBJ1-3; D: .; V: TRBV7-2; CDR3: CASSAGLSGNTIYF; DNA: TGTGCCAGCAGCGCCGGACTGTCTGGAAACACCATATATTTT
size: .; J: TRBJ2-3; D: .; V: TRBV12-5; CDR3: CASAATDTQYF; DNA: TGTGCTAGTGCGGCAACAGATACGCAGTATTTT